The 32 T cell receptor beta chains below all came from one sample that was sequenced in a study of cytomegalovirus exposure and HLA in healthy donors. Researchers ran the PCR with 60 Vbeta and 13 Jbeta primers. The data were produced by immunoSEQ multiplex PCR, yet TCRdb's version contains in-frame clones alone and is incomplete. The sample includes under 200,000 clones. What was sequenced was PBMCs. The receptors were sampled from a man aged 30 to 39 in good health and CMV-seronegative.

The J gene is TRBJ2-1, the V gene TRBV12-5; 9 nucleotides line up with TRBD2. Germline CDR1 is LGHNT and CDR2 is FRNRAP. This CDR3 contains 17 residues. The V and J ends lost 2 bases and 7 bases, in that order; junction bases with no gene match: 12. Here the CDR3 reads CASGLPPEREDSNEQFF. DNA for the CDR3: TGTGCTAGTGGTTTGCCCCCCGAGCGGGAGGATAGTAATGAGCAGTTCTTC.

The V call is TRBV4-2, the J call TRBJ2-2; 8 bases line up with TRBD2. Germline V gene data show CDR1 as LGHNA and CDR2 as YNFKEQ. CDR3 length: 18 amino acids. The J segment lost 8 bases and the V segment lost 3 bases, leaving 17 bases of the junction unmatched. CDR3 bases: TGTGCCAGCAGCCAGGCCGTCGGACTAGCCGGAGAAAGGGGGGAGCTGTTTTTT. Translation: CASSQAVGLAGERGELFF.

The CDR3 nucleotides read TGTGCCAGCTCACCACGCACAGGGTCCAACTATGGCTACACCTTC. This encodes CASSPRTGSNYGYTF. The chain uses TRBV18 and TRBJ1-2; maybe TRBD1 (6 bases). V was shortened by 1 base and J by 2 bases, with 11 bases between the two germline ends. Germline-derived CDR1 and CDR2 are KGHSH and LQKENI. The CDR3 is 15 amino acids.

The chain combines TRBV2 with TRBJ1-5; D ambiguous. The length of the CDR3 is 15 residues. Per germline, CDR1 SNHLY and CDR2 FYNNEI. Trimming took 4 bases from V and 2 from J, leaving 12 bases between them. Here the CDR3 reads CASSADGFGNQPQHF. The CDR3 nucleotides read TGTGCCAGCAGTGCTGACGGGTTCGGCAATCAGCCCCAGCATTTT.

The CDR3 here is CASSLEWDLGRGNTGELFF. CDR3 DNA sequence: TGCGCCAGCAGCTTGGAATGGGATCTGGGGCGGGGGAACACCGGGGAGCTGTTTTTT. The chain combines TRBV5-1 with TRBJ2-2; a possible D gene is TRBD2 (6 bases). Germline V gene sequence: CDR1 SGHRS, CDR2 YFSETQ. The CDR3 extends over 19 amino acids. V was pared by 0 bases and J by 1 base, with 19 bases between. Based on the CDR3 plus reference TRBV5-1 and TRBJ2-2, the full variable domain is KAGVTQTPRYLIKTRGQQVTLSCSPISGHRSVSWYQQTPGQGLQFLFEYFSETQRNKGNFPGRFSGRQFSNSRSEMNVSTLELGDSALYLCASSLEWDLGRGNTGELFFGEGSRLTVL.

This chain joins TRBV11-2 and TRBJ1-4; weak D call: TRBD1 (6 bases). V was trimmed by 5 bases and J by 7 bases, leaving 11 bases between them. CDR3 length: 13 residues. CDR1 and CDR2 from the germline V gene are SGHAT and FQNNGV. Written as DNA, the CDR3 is TGTGCCAGCAGCCTGGCAGGGGTTGAAAAACTGTTTTTT. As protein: CASSLAGVEKLFF.

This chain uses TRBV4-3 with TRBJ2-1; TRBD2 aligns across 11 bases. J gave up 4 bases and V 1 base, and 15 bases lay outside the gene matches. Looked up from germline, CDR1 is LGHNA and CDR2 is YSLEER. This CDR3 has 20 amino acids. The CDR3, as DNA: TGCGCCAGCAGCCAAGGACTAGCGGGGAGCTCTAGGGGGCTATACAATGAGCAGTTCTTC. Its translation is CASSQGLAGSSRGLYNEQFF.

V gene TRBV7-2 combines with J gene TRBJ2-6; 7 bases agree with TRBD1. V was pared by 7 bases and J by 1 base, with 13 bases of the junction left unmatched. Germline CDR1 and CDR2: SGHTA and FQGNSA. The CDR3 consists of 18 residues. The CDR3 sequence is CASIPRDSHISGANVLTF. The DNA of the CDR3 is TGTGCCAGCATCCCCAGGGACAGCCATATATCTGGGGCCAACGTCCTGACTTTC.

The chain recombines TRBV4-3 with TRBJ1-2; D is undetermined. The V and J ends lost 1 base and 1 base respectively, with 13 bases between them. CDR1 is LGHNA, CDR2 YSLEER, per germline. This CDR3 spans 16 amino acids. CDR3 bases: TGCGCCAGCAGCCAAGGAAAAAATTGGCATAACTATGGCTACACCTTC. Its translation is CASSQGKNWHNYGYTF.

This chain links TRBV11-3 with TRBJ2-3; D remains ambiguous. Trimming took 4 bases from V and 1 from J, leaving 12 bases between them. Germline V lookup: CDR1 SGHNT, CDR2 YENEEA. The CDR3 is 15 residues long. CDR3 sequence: CASSYSPSGTDTQYF. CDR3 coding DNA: TGTGCCAGCAGCTATAGTCCGTCTGGCACAGATACGCAGTATTTT.

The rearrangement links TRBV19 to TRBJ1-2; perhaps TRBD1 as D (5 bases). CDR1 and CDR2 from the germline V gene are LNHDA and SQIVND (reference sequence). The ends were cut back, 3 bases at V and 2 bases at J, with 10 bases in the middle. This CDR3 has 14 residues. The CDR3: CASSILRGNYGYTF. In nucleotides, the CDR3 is TGTGCCAGTAGTATCCTCCGGGGGAACTATGGCTACACCTTC.

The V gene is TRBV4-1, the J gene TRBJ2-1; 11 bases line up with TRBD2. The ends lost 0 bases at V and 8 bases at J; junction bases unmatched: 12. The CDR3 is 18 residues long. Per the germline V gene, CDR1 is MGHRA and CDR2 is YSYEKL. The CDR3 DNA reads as TGCGCCAGCAGCCAAGATGGATACGGGACTAGCGGTCTGGATGAGCAGTTCTTC. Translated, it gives CASSQDGYGTSGLDEQFF.

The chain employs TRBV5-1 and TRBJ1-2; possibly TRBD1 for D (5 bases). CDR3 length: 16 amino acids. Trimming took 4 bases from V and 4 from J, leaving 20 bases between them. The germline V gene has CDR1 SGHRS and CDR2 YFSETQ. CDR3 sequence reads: CASSGGFRDRAYGYTF. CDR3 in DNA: TGCGCCAGCAGCGGTGGGTTCAGGGATAGGGCCTATGGCTACACCTTC.

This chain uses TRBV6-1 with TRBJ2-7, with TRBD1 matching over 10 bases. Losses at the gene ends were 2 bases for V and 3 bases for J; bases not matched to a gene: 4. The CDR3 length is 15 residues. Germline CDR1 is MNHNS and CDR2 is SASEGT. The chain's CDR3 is CASSERDRGYYEQYF. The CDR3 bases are TGTGCCAGCAGTGAACGGGACAGGGGATACTACGAGCAGTACTTC.

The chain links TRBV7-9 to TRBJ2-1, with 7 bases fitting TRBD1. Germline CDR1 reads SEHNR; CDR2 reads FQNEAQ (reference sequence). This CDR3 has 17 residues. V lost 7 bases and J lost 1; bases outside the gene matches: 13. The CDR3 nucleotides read TGTGCCAGCACCCCAAGGGGGCGGCCGGGATCCTACAATGAGCAGTTCTTC. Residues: CASTPRGRPGSYNEQFF.

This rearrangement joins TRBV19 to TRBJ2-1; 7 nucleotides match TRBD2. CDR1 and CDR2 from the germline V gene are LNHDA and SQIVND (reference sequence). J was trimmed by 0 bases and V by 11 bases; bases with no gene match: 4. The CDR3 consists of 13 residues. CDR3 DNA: TGTGCCGCTAGCGGAAGCTCCTACAATGAGCAGTTCTTC. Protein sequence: CAASGSSYNEQFF.

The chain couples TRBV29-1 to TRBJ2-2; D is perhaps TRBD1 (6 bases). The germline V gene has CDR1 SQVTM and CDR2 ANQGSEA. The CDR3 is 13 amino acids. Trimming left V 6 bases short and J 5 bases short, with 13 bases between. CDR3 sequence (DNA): TGCAGCGTCCGTAAACAGGGAACCGGGGAGCTGTTTTTT. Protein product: CSVRKQGTGELFF.

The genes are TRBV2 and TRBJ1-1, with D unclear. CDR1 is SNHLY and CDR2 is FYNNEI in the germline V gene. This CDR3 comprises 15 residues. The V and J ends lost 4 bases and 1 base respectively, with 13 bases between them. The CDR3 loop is CASSVTNIENTEAFF. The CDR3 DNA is TGTGCCAGCAGTGTTACGAACATCGAGAACACTGAAGCTTTCTTT.

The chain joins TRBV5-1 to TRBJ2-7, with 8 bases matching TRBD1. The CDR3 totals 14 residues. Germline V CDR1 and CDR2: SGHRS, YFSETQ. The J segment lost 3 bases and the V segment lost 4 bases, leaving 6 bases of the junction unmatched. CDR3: CASSAGQADYEQYF. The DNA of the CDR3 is TGCGCCAGCAGCGCGGGACAGGCTGACTACGAGCAGTACTTC. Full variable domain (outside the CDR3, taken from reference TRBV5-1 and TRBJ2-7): KAGVTQTPRYLIKTRGQQVTLSCSPISGHRSVSWYQQTPGQGLQFLFEYFSETQRNKGNFPGRFSGRQFSNSRSEMNVSTLELGDSALYLCASSAGQADYEQYFGPGTRLTVT.

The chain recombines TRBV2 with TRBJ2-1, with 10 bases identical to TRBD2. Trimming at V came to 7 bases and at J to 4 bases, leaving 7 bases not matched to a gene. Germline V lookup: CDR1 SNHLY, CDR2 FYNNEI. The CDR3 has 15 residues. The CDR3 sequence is CASKLAGIQYNEQFF. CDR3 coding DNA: TGTGCCAGCAAACTAGCGGGAATTCAATACAATGAGCAGTTCTTC.

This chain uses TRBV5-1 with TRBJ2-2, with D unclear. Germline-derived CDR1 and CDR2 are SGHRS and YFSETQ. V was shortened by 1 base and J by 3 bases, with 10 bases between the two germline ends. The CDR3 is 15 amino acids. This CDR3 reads CASSLSGYDTGELFF. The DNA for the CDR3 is TGCGCCAGCAGCTTGTCAGGATATGACACCGGGGAGCTGTTTTTT.

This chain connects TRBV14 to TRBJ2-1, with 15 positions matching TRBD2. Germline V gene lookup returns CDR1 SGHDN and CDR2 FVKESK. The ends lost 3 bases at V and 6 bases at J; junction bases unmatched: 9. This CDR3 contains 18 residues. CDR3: CASSHIPGLAGGPNEQFF. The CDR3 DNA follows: TGTGCCAGCAGCCACATCCCGGGACTAGCGGGAGGCCCCAATGAGCAGTTCTTC.

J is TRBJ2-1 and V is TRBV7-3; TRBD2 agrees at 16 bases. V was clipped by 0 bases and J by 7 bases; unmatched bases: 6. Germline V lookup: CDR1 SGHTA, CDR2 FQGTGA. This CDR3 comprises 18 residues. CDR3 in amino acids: CASSLTGLAGGSGNEQFF. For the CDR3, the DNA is TGTGCCAGCAGCTTAACGGGACTAGCGGGAGGGTCAGGAAATGAGCAGTTCTTC.

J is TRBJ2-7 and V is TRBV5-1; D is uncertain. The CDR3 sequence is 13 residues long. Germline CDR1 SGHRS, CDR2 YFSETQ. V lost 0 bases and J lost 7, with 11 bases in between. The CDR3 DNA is TGCGCCAGCAGCTTGGACAGAGTAAAGGAGCAGTACTTC. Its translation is CASSLDRVKEQYF.

The CDR3 reads CASSQVGSGSTDTQYF. The CDR3, as DNA: TGCGCCAGCAGCCAAGTCGGCAGCGGTAGCACAGATACGCAGTATTTT. The V and J genes are TRBV4-1 and TRBJ2-3, with TRBD2 as a possible D gene (5 bases). The CDR3 totals 16 residues. V was pared by 1 base and J by 0 bases, with 11 bases between. Germline CDR1 is MGHRA and CDR2 is YSYEKL.

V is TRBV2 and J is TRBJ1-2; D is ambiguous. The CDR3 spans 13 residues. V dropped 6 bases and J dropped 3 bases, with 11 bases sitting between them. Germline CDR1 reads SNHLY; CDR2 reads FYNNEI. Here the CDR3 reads CASSVQNHYGYTF. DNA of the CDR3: TGTGCCAGCAGCGTACAGAACCACTATGGCTACACCTTC.

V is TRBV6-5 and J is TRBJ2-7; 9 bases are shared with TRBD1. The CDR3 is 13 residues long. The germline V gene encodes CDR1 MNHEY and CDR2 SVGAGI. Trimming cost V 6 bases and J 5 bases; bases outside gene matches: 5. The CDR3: CASRGQGRDEQYF. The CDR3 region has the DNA TGTGCCAGCAGGGGACAGGGTCGGGACGAGCAGTACTTC.

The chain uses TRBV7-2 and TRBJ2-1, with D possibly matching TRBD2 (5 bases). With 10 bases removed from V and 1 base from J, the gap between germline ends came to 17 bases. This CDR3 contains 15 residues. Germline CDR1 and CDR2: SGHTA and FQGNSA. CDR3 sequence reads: CAILKEAASYNEQFF. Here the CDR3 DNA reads TGTGCCATCTTAAAGGAGGCAGCTTCCTACAATGAGCAGTTCTTC.

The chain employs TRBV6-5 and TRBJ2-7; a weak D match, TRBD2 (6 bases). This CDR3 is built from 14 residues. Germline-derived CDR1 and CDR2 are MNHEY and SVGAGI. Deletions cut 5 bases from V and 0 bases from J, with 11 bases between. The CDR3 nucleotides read TGTGCCAGCAGTGGGGGACTGCTCTCCTACGAGCAGTACTTC. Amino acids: CASSGGLLSYEQYF.

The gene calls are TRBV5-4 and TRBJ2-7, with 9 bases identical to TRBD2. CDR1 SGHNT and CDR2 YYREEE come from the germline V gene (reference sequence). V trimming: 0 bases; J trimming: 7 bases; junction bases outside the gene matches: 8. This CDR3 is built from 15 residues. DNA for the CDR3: TGTGCCAGCAGCTTGGAGGCGGGAGGGCCGGTGGAGCAGTACTTC. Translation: CASSLEAGGPVEQYF. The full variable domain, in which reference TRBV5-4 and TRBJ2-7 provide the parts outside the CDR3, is ETGVTQSPTHLIKTRGQQVTLRCSSQSGHNTVSWYQQALGQGPQFIFQYYREEENGRGNFPPRFSGLQFPNYSSELNVNALELDDSALYLCASSLEAGGPVEQYFGPGTRLTVT.

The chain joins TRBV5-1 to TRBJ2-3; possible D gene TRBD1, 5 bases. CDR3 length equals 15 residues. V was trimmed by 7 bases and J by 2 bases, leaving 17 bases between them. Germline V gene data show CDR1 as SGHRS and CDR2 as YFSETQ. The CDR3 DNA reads TGCGCCAGCGGGTCGGGCAGGGCCTTCACAGATACGCAGTATTTT. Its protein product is CASGSGRAFTDTQYF.

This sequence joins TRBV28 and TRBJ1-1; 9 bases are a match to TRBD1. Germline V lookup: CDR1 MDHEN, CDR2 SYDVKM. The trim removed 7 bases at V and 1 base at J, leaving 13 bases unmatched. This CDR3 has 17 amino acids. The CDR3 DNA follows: TGTGCCAGCATCCCCCCCTGGGGACAGGGAACGAACACTGAAGCTTTCTTT. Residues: CASIPPWGQGTNTEAFF.